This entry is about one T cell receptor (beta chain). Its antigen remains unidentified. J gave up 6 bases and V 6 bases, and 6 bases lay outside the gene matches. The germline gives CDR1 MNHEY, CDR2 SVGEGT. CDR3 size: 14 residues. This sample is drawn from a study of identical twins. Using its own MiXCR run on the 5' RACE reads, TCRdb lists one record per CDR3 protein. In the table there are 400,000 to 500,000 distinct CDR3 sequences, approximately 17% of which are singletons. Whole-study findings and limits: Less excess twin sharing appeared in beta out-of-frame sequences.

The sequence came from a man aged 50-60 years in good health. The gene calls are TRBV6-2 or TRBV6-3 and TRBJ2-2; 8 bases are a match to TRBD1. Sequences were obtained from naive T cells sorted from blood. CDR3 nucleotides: TGTGCCAGCAGATGGAACAGGGGGTCCGGGGAGCTGTTTTTT. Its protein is CASRWNRGSGELFF.